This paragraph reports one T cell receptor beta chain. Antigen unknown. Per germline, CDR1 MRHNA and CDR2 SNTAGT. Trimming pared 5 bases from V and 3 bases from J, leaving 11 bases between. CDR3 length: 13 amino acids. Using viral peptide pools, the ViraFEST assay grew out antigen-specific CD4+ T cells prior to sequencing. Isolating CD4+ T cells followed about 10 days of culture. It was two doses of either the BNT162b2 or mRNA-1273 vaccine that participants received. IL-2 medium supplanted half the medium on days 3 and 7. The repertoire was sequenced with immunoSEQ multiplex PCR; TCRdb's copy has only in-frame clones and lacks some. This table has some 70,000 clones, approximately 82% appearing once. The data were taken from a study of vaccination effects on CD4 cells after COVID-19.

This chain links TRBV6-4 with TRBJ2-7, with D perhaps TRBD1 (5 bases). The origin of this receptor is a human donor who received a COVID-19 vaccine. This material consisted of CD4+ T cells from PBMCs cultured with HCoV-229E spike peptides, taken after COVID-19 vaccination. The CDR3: CASSFDSHYEQYV. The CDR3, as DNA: TGTGCCAGCAGTTTTGACAGTCACTACGAGCAGTACGTC.